The 23 T cell receptor beta chains below come from one sample, sequenced in a study of patients and donors after allogeneic stem cell transplantation. TCRdb ran MiXCR on the RT-PCR reads and lists one entry per CDR3 protein. The sample includes some 880,000 distinct CDR3 sequences, 15% to 20% of them seen just once. Sequencing input: blood, either unsorted or a sorted T cell fraction (not recorded which). Receptor source: a human donor who was either an allogeneic HSCT recipient or a stem cell or donor lymphocyte infusion donor (not recorded which). It is not recorded whose cells these are; they may come from a transplant donor.

A remark on this clonotype: Sequence at one end of the junction differs from germline and may be a read error. The gene calls are TRBV6-6 and TRBJ1-1; D possibly corresponds to TRBD1 (5 bases). CDR3 length equals 11 residues. Germline V gene data show CDR1 as MNHNY and CDR2 as SVGAGI (reference sequence). This CDR3 is CTVWGGTEAFF. CDR3 in DNA: TGCACTGTGTGGGGCGGGACTGAAGCTTTCTTT.

The chain links TRBV7-9 to TRBJ2-7; D uncertain. The CDR3 totals 11 residues. From germline, CDR1 is SEHNR and CDR2 FQNEAQ (reference sequence). V lost 1 base to trimming and J lost 11 bases, with 9 bases between them. The CDR3 spells CASSLGLVKYF. The CDR3, as DNA: TGTGCCAGCAGCTTAGGGCTAGTAAAGTACTTC.

This clonotype was seen only a few times. The chain couples TRBV5-1 to TRBJ1-3, with D maybe TRBD1 (6 bases). CDR3 length equals 15 residues. The V gene lost 7 bases and the J gene lost 0 bases, with 14 bases spanning the gap. Germline values: CDR1 SGHRS, CDR2 YFSETQ. CDR3 nucleotides: TGCGCCAGCCACCGGGGGCCTGACTCTGGAAACACCATATATTTT. This encodes CASHRGPDSGNTIYF.

The V and J genes are TRBV20-1 and TRBJ2-7, with D uncertain. The CDR3 has 13 amino acids. Trimming removed 6 bases from V and 3 bases from J, with 15 bases in between. In germline, CDR1 is DFQATT, CDR2 SNEGSKA (reference sequence). CDR3 DNA sequence: TGCAGTGCCGTGACTGAGCCGCACTACGAGCAGTACTTC. Translated: CSAVTEPHYEQYF.

There are many counts of this clonotype. The chain has TRBV5-1 and TRBJ2-2, with 7 bases matching TRBD1. This CDR3 is 15 amino acids long. Trimming took 3 bases from V and 0 from J; bases not matched to a gene: 2. Germline V gives CDR1 SGHRS, CDR2 YFSETQ. The DNA for the CDR3 is TGCGCCAGCAGCTCCGGACAGGCGAACACCGGGGAGCTGTTTTTT. This sequence encodes CASSSGQANTGELFF. Full variable domain (rest looked up from reference TRBV5-1 and TRBJ2-2): KAGVTQTPRYLIKTRGQQVTLSCSPISGHRSVSWYQQTPGQGLQFLFEYFSETQRNKGNFPGRFSGRQFSNSRSEMNVSTLELGDSALYLCASSSGQANTGELFFGEGSRLTVL.

The CDR3 bases are TGCAGTGCTAGAGATCCCACGGGAGGAATTTACGAGCAGTACTTC. Translated, it gives CSARDPTGGIYEQYF. The V and J genes are TRBV20-1 and TRBJ2-7; 7 nucleotides match TRBD2. V lost 0 bases and J lost 4; bases outside the gene matches: 9. CDR3 length: 15 residues. The germline gives CDR1 DFQATT, CDR2 SNEGSKA (reference sequence).

This clonotype was recorded many times. The CDR3 is CASSLAQGVTGELFF. The CDR3 region has the DNA TGTGCCAGCAGTTTGGCACAGGGCGTCACCGGGGAGCTGTTTTTT. The V and J genes are TRBV12-3 or TRBV12-4 and TRBJ2-2; the D gene is possibly TRBD1 (6 bases). The CDR3 has 15 residues. V dropped 3 bases and J dropped 4 bases, with 12 bases sitting between them.

This clonotype turned up a few times. The chain joins TRBV30 to TRBJ1-2; possibly TRBD1 for D (5 bases). This CDR3 has 13 residues. Trimming removed 3 bases at V and 2 bases at J, with 10 bases between. Germline CDR1 reads GTSNPN; CDR2 reads SVGIG (reference sequence). The CDR3 reads CAWRPDSNYGYTF. In DNA, the CDR3 is TGTGCCTGGAGGCCAGACAGCAACTATGGCTACACCTTC.

The V gene is TRBV20-1, the J gene TRBJ1-4; D not certain. CDR1 is DFQATT, CDR2 SNEGSKA, per germline (reference sequence). The CDR3 has 16 amino acids. V lost 1 base and J lost 0, with 12 bases in between. Here the CDR3 reads CSARGSLLATNEKLFF. The CDR3 DNA is TGCAGTGCTAGAGGATCGCTCCTTGCAACTAATGAAAAACTGTTTTTT.

In its sample, this clonotype was seen a few times. The chain combines TRBV20-1 with TRBJ1-1, with 7 bases fitting TRBD1. The germline V gene has CDR1 DFQATT and CDR2 SNEGSKA (reference sequence). This CDR3 has 15 amino acids. The CDR3 reads CRPRGTEDLNTEAFF. The CDR3 DNA reads as TGCAGGCCACGAGGGACAGAGGACTTGAACACTGAAGCTTTCTTT.

The V call is TRBV6-1, the J call TRBJ2-3; 7 bases align to TRBD2. This CDR3 has 15 residues. The germline V gene has CDR1 MNHNS and CDR2 SASEGT. V lost 6 bases to trimming and J lost 1 base; unmatched junction nucleotides: 7. This CDR3 reads CASSVGTIGTDTQYF. CDR3 nucleotides: TGTGCCAGCAGCGTCGGGACTATTGGCACAGATACGCAGTATTTT.

The chain employs TRBV5-6 and TRBJ2-6, with 7 bases fitting TRBD1. V lost 0 bases, J lost 13 bases, and 10 bases stayed unmatched. Germline-derived CDR1 and CDR2 are SGHDT and YYEEEE. CDR3 length equals 15 residues. This CDR3 reads CASSLDSGTVKVLTF. The CDR3 nucleotides read TGTGCCAGCAGCTTGGACTCCGGGACAGTAAAGGTCCTGACTTTC. The whole variable domain, filled in from reference TRBV5-6 and TRBJ2-6, reads DAGVTQSPTHLIKTRGQQVTLRCSPKSGHDTVSWYQQALGQGPQFIFQYYEEEERQRGNFPDRFSGHQFPNYSSELNVNALLLGDSALYLCASSLDSGTVKVLTFGAGSRLTVL.

In this sample, this clonotype turned up once. V gene TRBV7-9 combines with J gene TRBJ1-2; 7 bases agree with TRBD1. The CDR3 is made up of 14 amino acids. Germline CDR1 is SEHNR and CDR2 is FQNEAQ (reference sequence). The V gene end was trimmed by 7 bases and the J gene end by 7 bases; junction bases not matched to a gene: 12. CDR3 DNA sequence: TGTGCCAGCAACCACGACAGGGCAAAGGTTGGCTACACCTTC. Translation: CASNHDRAKVGYTF.

This clonotype was found a few times. This rearrangement joins TRBV9 to TRBJ2-3; tentatively, D is TRBD2 (5 bases). Germline-derived CDR1 and CDR2 are SGDLS and YYNGEE. V was cut by 2 bases and J by 2 bases, with 15 bases left in between. This CDR3 spans 16 amino acids. The CDR3 nucleotides read TGTGCCAGCAGCGTCGCCGGCCTCGGGAACACAGATACGCAGTATTTT. Amino acid sequence: CASSVAGLGNTDTQYF. The full variable domain, completed using reference TRBV9 and TRBJ2-3, is DSGVTQTPKHLITATGQRVTLRCSPRSGDLSVYWYQQSLDQGLQFLIQYYNGEERAKGNILERFSAQQFPDLHSELNLSSLELGDSALYFCASSVAGLGNTDTQYFGPGTRLTVL.

The chain couples TRBV7-9 to TRBJ2-5, with D maybe TRBD1 (6 bases). The CDR3 has 16 residues. The germline V and J ends were trimmed by 5 bases and 2 bases, with 18 bases remaining between them. The germline V gene has CDR1 SEHNR and CDR2 FQNEAQ (reference sequence). CDR3 nucleotides: TGTGCCAGCAGCCCCGGACAGAAGTCACAACAAGAGACCCAGTACTTC. It yields the protein CASSPGQKSQQETQYF.

This clonotype was seen ten or more times. V is TRBV5-4 and J is TRBJ2-2, with D possibly TRBD1 on 5 matching bases. The CDR3 contains 15 residues. The germline V and J ends were trimmed by 4 bases and 2 bases, with 12 bases remaining between them. From germline, CDR1 is SGHNT and CDR2 YYREEE (reference sequence). The CDR3 loop is CASSPGHLNTGELFF. The CDR3 region has the DNA TGTGCCAGCAGCCCCGGACACCTAAACACCGGGGAGCTGTTTTTT. The variable domain in full, completed from reference TRBV5-4 and TRBJ2-2, reads ETGVTQSPTHLIKTRGQQVTLRCSSQSGHNTVSWYQQALGQGPQFIFQYYREEENGRGNFPPRFSGLQFPNYSSELNVNALELDDSALYLCASSPGHLNTGELFFGEGSRLTVL.

The chain carries TRBV12-3 or TRBV12-4 and TRBJ1-5; no clear D gene. This CDR3 spans 15 amino acids. Trimming removed 4 bases at V and 6 bases at J, with 16 bases between. The CDR3 loop reads CASSSTGQGSQPQHF. The CDR3, as DNA: TGTGCCAGCAGTTCGACGGGCCAAGGGAGTCAGCCCCAGCATTTT.

There are a few counts of this clonotype. The J gene is TRBJ2-7, the V gene TRBV3-1; maybe TRBD1 (5 bases). Trimming shortened V by 0 bases and J by 12 bases, and 9 bases separated the two germline ends. The germline CDR1 and CDR2 sequences are LGHDT and YNNKEL (reference sequence). The CDR3 has 11 amino acids. Written as DNA, the CDR3 is TGTGCCAGCAGCCAAGACAGGGCCCGGTACTTC. The encoded protein is CASSQDRARYF.

This clonotype has a handful of counts. The genes are TRBV20-1 and TRBJ1-2, with no clear D. The germline V gene has CDR1 DFQATT and CDR2 SNEGSKA (reference sequence). The CDR3 extends over 13 amino acids. Trimming shortened V by 4 bases and J by 3 bases, and 12 bases separated the two germline ends. DNA of the CDR3: TGCAGTGCTACTCCTTCTGATGACTATGGCTACACCTTC. Protein product: CSATPSDDYGYTF.

This clonotype has more than one count but fewer than ten. This chain uses TRBV11-2 with TRBJ2-2; D is undetermined. Trimming left V 1 base short and J 9 bases short, with 6 bases between. Germline V gene sequence: CDR1 SGHAT, CDR2 FQNNGV. This CDR3 spans 12 amino acids. This CDR3 reads CASSLVLRELFF. Here the CDR3 DNA reads TGTGCCAGCAGCTTAGTACTACGGGAGCTGTTTTTT.

The gene calls are TRBV6-1 and TRBJ2-7, with TRBD2 as a possible D gene (5 bases). The ends were cut back, 6 bases at V and 4 bases at J, with 10 bases in the middle. Germline CDR1 is MNHNS and CDR2 is SASEGT. The CDR3 runs to 12 residues. DNA for the CDR3: TGTGCCAGCAGGGCTGAGGGATACGAGCAGTACTTC. The encoded protein is CASRAEGYEQYF.

This clonotype was counted ten times or more. The chain recombines TRBV20-1 with TRBJ1-1; 8 bases map to TRBD1. Germline V gives CDR1 DFQATT, CDR2 SNEGSKA (reference sequence). This CDR3 region has 13 residues. Unmatched junction bases numbered 10, after V lost 3 bases and J lost 10 bases. The CDR3: CSASVSTGGGAFF. The CDR3 nucleotides read TGCAGTGCTAGCGTATCCACAGGGGGGGGAGCTTTCTTT.

The chain carries TRBV20-1 and TRBJ1-6; the D is unclear. Trimming stripped 2 bases from V and 7 bases from J, with 18 bases between. Germline V gives CDR1 DFQATT, CDR2 SNEGSKA (reference sequence). The CDR3 totals 16 residues. CDR3 bases: TGCAGTGCTAGATCGTTTCGAGACGCGCAGAATTCACCCCTCCACTTT. Its protein is CSARSFRDAQNSPLHF.